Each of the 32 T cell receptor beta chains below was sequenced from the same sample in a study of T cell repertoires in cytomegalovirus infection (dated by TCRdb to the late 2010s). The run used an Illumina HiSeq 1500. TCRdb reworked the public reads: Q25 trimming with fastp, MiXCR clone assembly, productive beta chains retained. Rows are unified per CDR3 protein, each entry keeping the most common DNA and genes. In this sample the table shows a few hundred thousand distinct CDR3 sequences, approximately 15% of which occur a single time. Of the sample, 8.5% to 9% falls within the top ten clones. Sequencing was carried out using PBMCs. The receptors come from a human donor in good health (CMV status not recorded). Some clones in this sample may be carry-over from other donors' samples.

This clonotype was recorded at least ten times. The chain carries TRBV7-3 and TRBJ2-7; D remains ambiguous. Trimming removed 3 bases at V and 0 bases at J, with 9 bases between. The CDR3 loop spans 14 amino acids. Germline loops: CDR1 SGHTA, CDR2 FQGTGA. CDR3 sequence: CASSFSRSSYEQYF. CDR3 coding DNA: TGTGCCAGCAGCTTTTCCAGGAGCTCCTACGAGCAGTACTTC.

The CDR3 DNA follows: TGTGCCACCAGTGCAAGTGCCACGGGAGGCTACACCTTC. It codes for CATSASATGGYTF. The chain couples TRBV24-1 to TRBJ1-2; D unresolved. V was clipped by 5 bases and J by 8 bases, with 14 bases between them. Germline CDR1 reads KGHDR; CDR2 reads SFDVKD. There are 13 residues in the CDR3.

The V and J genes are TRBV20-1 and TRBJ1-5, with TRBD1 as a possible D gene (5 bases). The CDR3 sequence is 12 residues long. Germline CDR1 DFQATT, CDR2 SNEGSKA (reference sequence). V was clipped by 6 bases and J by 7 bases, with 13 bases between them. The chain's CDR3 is CSAQGIGQPQHF. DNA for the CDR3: TGCAGTGCCCAGGGTATAGGGCAGCCCCAGCATTTT.

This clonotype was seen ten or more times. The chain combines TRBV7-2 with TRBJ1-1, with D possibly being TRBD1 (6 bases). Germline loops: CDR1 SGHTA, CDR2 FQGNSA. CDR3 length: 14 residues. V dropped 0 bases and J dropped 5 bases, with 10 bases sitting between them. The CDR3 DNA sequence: TGTGCCAGCAGCTTAGCGTGGGGGCGTACTGAAGCTTTCTTT. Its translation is CASSLAWGRTEAFF.

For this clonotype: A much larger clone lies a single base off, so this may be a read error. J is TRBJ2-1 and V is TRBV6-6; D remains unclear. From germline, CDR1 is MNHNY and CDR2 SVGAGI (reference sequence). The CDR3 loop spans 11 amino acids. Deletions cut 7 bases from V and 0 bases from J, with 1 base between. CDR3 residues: CASNSYNEQFF. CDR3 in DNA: TGTGCCAGCAACTCCTACAATGAGCAGTTCTTC.

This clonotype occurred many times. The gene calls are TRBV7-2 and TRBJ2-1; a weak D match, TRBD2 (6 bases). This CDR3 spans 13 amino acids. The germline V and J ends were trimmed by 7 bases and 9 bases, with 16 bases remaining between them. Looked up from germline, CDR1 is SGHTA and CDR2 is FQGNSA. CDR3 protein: CASTFRGTREQFF. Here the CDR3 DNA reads TGTGCCAGCACCTTTCGCGGGACTCGTGAGCAGTTCTTC.

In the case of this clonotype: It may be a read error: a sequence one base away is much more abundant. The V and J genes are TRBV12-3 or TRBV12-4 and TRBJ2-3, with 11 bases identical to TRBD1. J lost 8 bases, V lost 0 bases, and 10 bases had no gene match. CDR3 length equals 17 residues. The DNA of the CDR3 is TGTGCCAGCAGTTTAGCCCGTGGACAGGGGGCAGGACGTACGCAGTATTTT. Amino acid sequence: CASSLARGQGAGRTQYF.

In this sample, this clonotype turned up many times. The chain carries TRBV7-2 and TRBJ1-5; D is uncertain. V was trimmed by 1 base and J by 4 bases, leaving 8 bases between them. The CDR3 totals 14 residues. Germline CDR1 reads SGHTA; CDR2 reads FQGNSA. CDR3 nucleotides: TGTGCCAGCAGCTTAGTTTACGGGAATCAGCCCCAGCATTTT. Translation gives CASSLVYGNQPQHF.

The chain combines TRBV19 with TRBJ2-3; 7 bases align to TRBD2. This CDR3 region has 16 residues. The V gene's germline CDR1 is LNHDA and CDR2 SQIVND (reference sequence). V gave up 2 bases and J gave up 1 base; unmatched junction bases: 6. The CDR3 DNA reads TGTGCCAGTAGTATACTTCCTAGCGGACGCACAGATACGCAGTATTTT. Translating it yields CASSILPSGRTDTQYF. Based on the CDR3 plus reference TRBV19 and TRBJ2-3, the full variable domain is DGGITQSPKYLFRKEGQNVTLSCEQNLNHDAMYWYRQDPGQGLRLIYYSQIVNDFQKGDIAEGYSVSREKKESFPLTVTSAQKNPTAFYLCASSILPSGRTDTQYFGPGTRLTVL.

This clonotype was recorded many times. CDR3 sequence: CSVPDRGYGYTF. DNA of the CDR3: TGCAGTGTCCCTGACAGGGGCTATGGCTACACCTTC. The chain links TRBV20-1 to TRBJ1-2, with 8 bases aligning to TRBD1. V was clipped by 7 bases and J by 4 bases; unmatched bases: 5. CDR3 length equals 12 residues. Germline V gives CDR1 DFQATT, CDR2 SNEGSKA (reference sequence).

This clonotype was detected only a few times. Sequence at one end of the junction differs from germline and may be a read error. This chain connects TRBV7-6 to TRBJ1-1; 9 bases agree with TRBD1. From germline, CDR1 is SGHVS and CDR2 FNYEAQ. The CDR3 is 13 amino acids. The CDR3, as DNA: TGTGCCAGCAGCTCATCCGGGACAGGGATGATTCTCTTT. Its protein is CASSSSGTGMILF.

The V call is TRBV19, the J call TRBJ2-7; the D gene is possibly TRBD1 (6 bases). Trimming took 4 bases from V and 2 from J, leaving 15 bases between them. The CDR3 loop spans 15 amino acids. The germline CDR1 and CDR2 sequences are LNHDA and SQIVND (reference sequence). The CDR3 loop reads CASSKDSGTAYEQYF. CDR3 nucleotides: TGTGCCAGTAGTAAGGACAGTGGAACCGCCTACGAGCAGTACTTC.

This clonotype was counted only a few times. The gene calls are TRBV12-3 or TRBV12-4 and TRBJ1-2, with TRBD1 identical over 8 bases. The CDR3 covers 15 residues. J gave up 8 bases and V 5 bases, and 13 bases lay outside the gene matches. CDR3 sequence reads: CASSPSGQGTGGYTF. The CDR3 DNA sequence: TGTGCCAGCAGTCCCTCAGGACAGGGCACAGGCGGCTACACCTTC.

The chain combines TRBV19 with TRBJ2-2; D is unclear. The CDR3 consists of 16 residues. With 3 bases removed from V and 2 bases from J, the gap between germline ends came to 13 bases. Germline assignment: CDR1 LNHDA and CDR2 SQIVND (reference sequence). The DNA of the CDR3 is TGTGCCAGTAGTATCGGCCAGAGGCCAAACACCGGGGAGCTGTTTTTT. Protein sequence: CASSIGQRPNTGELFF.

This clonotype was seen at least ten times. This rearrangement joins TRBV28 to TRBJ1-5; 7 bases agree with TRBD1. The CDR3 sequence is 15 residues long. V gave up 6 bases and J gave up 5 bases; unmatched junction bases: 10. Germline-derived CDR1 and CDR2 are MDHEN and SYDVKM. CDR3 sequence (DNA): TGTGCCAGCAGGGGCGAGACAGGGCTTTATCAGCCCCAGCATTTT. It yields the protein CASRGETGLYQPQHF.

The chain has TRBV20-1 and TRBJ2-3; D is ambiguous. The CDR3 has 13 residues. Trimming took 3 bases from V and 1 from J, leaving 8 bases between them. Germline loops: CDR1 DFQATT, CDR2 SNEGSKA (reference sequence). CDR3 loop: CSARSPGTDTQYF. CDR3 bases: TGCAGTGCTAGGTCCCCAGGCACAGATACGCAGTATTTT.

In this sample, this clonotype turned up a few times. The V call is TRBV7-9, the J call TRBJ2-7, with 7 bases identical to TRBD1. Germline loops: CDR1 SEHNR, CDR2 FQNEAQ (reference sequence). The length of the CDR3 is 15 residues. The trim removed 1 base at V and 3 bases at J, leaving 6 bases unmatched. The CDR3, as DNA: TGTGCCAGCAGCTTAGAATCGCAGGGGGTCTACGAGCAGTACTTC. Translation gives CASSLESQGVYEQYF.

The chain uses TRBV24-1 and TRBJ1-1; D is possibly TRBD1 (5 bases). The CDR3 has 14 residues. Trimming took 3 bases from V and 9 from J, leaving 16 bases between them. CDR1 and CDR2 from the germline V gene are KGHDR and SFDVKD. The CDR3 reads CATSDTAGTPKAFF. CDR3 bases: TGTGCCACCAGTGATACCGCCGGGACTCCAAAAGCTTTCTTT.

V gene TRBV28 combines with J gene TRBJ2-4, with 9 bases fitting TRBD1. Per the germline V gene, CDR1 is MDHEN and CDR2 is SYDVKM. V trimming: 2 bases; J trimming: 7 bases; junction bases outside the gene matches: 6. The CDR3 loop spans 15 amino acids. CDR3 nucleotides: TGTGCCAGCAGTTTACCCAGCGACAGGGGGAACATTCAGTACTTC. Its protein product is CASSLPSDRGNIQYF.

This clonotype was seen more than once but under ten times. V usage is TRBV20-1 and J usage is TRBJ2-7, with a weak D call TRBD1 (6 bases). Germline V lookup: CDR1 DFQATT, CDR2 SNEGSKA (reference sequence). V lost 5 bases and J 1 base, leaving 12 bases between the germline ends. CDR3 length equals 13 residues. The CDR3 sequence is CSAPGDTSYEQYF. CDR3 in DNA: TGCAGTGCTCCTGGGGACACTTCCTACGAGCAGTACTTC.

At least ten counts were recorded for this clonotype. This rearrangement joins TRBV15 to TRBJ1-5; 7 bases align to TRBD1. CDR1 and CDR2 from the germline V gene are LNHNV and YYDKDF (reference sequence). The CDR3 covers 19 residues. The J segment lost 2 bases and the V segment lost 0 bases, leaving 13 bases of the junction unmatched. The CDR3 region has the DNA TGTGCCACCAGCAGAGATCAGAAGACAGGGCCAGTGCGCAATCAGCCCCAGCATTTT. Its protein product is CATSRDQKTGPVRNQPQHF.

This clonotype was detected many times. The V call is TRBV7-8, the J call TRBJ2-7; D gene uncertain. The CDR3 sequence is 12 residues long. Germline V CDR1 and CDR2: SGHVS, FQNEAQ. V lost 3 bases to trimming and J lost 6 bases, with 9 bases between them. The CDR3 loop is CASSFPGAEQYF. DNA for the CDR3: TGTGCCAGCAGCTTCCCAGGAGCCGAGCAGTACTTC. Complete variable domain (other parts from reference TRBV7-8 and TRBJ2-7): GAGVSQSPRYKVAKRGQDVALRCDPISGHVSLFWYQQALGQGPEFLTYFQNEAQLDKSGLPSDRFFAERPEGSVSTLKIQRTQQEDSAVYLCASSFPGAEQYFGPGTRLTVT.

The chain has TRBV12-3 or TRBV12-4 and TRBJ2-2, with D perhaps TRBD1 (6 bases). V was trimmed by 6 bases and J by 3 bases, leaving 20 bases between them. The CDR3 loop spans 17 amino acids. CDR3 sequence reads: CASSLHVGTPDTGELFF. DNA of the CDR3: TGTGCCAGCAGCCTGCACGTCGGGACACCCGACACCGGGGAGCTGTTTTTT.

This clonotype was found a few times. The CDR3 DNA reads as TGTGCCAGCAGGGCCGGGACAACTAGCACAGATACGCAGTATTTT. Protein: CASRAGTTSTDTQYF. The rearrangement joins TRBV28 to TRBJ2-3; D is perhaps TRBD1 (6 bases). CDR1 MDHEN and CDR2 SYDVKM come from the germline V gene. The CDR3 spans 15 residues. V lost 6 bases and J 0 bases, leaving 13 bases between the germline ends.

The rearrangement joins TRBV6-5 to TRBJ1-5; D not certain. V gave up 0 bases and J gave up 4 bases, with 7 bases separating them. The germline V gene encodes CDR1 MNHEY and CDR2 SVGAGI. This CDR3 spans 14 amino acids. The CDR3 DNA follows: TGTGCCAGCAGTTACTCGGAGGGAAATCAGCCCCAGCATTTT. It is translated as CASSYSEGNQPQHF.

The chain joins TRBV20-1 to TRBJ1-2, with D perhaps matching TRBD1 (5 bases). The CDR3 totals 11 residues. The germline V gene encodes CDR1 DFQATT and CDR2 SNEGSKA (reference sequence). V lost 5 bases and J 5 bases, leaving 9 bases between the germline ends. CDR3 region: CSARDGYGYTF. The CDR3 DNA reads TGCAGTGCTCGGGACGGTTATGGCTACACCTTC.

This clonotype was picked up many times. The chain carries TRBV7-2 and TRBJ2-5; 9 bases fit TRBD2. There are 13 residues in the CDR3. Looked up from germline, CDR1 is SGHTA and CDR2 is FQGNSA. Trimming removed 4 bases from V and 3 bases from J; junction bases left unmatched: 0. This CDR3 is CASSSSGEETQYF. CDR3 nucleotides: TGTGCCAGCAGCTCTAGCGGGGAAGAGACCCAGTACTTC. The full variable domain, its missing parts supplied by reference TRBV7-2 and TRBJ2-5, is GAGVSQSPSNKVTEKGKDVELRCDPISGHTALYWYRQSLGQGLEFLIYFQGNSAPDKSGLPSDRFSAERTGGSVSTLTIQRTQQEDSAVYLCASSSSGEETQYFGPGTRLLVL.

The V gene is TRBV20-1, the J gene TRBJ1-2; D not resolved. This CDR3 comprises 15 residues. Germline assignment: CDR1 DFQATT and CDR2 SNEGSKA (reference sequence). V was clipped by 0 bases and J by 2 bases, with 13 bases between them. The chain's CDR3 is CSAREEELGNYGYTF. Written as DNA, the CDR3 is TGCAGTGCTAGAGAAGAGGAGCTGGGGAACTATGGCTACACCTTC.

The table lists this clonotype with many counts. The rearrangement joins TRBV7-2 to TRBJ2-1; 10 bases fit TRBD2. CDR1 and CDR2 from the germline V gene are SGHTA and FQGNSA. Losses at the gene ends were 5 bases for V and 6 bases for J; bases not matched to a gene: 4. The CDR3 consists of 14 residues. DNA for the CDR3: TGTGCCAGCAGCCACGGGACTAGCGCCAATGAGCAGTTCTTC. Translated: CASSHGTSANEQFF. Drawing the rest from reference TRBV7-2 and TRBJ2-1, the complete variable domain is GAGVSQSPSNKVTEKGKDVELRCDPISGHTALYWYRQSLGQGLEFLIYFQGNSAPDKSGLPSDRFSAERTGGSVSTLTIQRTQQEDSAVYLCASSHGTSANEQFFGPGTRLTVL.

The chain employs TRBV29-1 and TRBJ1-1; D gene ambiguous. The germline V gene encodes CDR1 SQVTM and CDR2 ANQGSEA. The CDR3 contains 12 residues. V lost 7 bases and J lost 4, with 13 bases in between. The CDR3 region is CSATPLATEAFF. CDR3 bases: TGCAGCGCAACGCCGCTGGCCACTGAAGCTTTCTTT.

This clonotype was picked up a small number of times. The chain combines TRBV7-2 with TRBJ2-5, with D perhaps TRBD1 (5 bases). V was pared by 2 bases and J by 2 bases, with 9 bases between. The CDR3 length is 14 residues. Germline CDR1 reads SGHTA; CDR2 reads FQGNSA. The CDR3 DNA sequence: TGTGCCAGCAGCTTAAGACCAGGGCAAGAGACCCAGTACTTC. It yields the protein CASSLRPGQETQYF.

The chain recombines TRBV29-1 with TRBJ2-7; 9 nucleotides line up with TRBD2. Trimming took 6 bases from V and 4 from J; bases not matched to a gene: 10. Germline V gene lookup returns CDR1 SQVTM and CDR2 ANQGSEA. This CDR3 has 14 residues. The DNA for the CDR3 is TGCAGCGTAAAGACTAGCGGAGGAACTTACGAGCAGTACTTC. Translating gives CSVKTSGGTYEQYF.